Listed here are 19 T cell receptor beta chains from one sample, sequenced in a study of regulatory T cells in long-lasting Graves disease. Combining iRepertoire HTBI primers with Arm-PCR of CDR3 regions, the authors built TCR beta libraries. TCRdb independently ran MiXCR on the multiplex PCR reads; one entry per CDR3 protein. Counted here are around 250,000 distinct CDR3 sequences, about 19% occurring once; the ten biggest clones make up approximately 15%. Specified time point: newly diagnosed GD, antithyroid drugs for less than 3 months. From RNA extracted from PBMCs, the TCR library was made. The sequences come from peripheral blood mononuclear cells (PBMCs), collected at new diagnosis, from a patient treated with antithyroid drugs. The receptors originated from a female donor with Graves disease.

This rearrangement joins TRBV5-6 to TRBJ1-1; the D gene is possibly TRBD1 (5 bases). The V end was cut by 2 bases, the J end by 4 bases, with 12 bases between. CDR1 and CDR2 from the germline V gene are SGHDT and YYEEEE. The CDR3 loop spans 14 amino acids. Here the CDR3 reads CASSFRGPPTEAFF. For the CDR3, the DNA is TGTGCCAGCAGCTTTCGGGGACCCCCCACTGAAGCTTTCTTT.

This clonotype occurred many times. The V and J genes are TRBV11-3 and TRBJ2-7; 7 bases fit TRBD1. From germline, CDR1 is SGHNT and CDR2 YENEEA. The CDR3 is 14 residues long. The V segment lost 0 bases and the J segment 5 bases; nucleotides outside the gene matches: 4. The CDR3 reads CASSLEGTANEQYF. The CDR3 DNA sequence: TGTGCCAGCAGCTTAGAAGGGACAGCTAACGAGCAGTACTTC. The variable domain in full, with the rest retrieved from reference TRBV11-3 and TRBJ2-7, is EAGVVQSPRYKIIEKKQPVAFWCNPISGHNTLYWYLQNLGQGPELLIRYENEEAVDDSQLPKDRFSAERLKGVDSTLKIQPAELGDSAVYLCASSLEGTANEQYFGPGTRLTVT.

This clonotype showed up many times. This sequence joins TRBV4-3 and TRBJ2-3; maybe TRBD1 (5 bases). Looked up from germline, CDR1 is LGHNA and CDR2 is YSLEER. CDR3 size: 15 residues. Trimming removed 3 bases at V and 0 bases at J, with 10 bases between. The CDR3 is CASSHTGASTDTQYF. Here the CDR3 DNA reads TGCGCCAGCAGCCATACAGGAGCTAGCACAGATACGCAGTATTTT.

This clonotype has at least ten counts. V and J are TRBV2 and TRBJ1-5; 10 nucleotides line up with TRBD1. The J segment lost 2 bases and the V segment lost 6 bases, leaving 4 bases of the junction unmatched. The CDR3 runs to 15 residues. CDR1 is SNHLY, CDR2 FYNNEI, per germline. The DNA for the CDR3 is TGTGCCAGCAGGTCCGGGACAGGGGGCAATCAGCCCCAGCATTTT. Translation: CASRSGTGGNQPQHF.

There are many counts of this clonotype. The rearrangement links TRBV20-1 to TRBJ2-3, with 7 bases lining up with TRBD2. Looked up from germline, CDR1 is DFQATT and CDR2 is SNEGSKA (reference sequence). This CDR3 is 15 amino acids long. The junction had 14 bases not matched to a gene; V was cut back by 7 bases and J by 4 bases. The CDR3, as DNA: TGCAGTGTTTTCATGAGTCGGGGGAGGGCAGATACGCAGTATTTT. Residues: CSVFMSRGRADTQYF.

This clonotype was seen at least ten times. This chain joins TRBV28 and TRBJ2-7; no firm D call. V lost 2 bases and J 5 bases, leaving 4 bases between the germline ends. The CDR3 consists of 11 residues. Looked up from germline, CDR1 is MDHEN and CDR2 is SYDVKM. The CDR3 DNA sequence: TGTGCCAGCAGTTTAGGGCACGAGCAGTACTTC. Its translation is CASSLGHEQYF. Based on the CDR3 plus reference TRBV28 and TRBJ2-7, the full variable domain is DVKVTQSSRYLVKRTGEKVFLECVQDMDHENMFWYRQDPGLGLRLIYFSYDVKMKEKGDIPEGYSVSREKKERFSLILESASTNQTSMYLCASSLGHEQYFGPGTRLTVT.

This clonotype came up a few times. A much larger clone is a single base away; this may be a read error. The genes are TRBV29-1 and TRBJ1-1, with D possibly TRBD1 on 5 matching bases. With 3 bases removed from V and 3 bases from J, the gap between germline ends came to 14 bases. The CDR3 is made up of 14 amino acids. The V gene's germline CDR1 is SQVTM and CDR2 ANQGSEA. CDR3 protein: CSVEGGVKDTEAFF. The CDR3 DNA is TGCAGCGTTGAGGGAGGGGTGAAGGACACTGAAGCTTTCTTT.

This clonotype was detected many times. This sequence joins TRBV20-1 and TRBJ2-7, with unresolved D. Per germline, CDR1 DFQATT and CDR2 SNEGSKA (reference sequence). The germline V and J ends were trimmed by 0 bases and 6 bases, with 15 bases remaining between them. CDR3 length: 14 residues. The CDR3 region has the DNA TGCAGTGCTAGAGATTTTGTCGTGGTCAGCGAGCAGTACTTC. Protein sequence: CSARDFVVVSEQYF.

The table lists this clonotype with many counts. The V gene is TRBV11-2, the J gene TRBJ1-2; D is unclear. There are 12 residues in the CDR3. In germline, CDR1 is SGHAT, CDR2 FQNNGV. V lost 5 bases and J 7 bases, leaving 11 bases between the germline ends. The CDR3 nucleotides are TGTGCCAGCAGCCCCTCGATGGGTGGCTACACCTTC. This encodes CASSPSMGGYTF.

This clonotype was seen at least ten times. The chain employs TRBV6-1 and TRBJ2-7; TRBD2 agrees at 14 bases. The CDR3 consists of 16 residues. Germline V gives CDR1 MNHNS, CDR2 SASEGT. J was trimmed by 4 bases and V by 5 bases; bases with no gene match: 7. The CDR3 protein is CASSLRTSGRTYEQYF. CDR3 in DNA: TGTGCCAGCAGTCTTCGGACTAGCGGGAGGACGTACGAGCAGTACTTC.

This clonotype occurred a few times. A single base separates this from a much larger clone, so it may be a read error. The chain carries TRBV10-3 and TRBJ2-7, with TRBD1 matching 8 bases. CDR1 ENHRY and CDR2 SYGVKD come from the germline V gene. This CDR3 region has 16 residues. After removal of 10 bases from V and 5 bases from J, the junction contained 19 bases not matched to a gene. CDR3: CATADRDRRNVDEQYF. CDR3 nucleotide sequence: TGTGCCACCGCGGACCGGGACAGGAGAAATGTTGACGAGCAGTACTTC.

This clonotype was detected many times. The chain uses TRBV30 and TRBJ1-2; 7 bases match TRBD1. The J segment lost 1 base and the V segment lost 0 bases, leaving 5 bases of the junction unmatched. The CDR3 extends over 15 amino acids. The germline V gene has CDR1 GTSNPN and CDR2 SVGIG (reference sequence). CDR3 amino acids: CAWSVPGGSNYGYTF. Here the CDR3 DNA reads TGTGCCTGGAGTGTCCCAGGGGGGAGTAACTATGGCTACACCTTC.

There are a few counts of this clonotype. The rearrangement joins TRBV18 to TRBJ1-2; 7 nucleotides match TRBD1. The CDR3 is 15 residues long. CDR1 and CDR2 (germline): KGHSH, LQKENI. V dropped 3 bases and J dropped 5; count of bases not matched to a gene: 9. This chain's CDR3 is CASSPGSGTEYGYTF. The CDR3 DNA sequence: TGTGCCAGCTCACCCGGTAGCGGGACAGAGTATGGCTACACCTTC. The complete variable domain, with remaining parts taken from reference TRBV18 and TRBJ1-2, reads NAGVMQNPRHLVRRRGQEARLRCSPMKGHSHVYWYRQLPEEGLKFMVYLQKENIIDESGMPKERFSAEFPKEGPSILRIQQVVRGDSAAYFCASSPGSGTEYGYTFGSGTRLTVV.

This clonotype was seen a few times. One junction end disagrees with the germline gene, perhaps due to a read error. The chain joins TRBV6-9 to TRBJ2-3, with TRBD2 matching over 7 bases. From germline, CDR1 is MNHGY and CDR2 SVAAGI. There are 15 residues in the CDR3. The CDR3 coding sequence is TGTGCCAGCAGTTTTGGAGCGGGACGGTCAGATACGCGGTATTTT. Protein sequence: CASSFGAGRSDTRYF.

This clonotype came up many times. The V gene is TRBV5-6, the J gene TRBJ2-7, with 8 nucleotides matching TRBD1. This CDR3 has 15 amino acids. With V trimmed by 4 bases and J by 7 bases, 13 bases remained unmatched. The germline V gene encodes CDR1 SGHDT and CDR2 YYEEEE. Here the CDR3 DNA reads TGTGCCAGCAGCAGAGAATGGACAGGGCCTAAGGAGCAGTACTTC. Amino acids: CASSREWTGPKEQYF.

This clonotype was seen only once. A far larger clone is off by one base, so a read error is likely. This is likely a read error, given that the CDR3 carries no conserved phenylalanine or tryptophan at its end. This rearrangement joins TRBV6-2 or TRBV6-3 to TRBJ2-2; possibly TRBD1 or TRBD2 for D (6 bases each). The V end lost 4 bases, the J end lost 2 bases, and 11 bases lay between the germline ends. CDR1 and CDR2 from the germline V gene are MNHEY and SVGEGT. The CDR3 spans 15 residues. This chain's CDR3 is CASSFWGANTGELFS. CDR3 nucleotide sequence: TGTGCCAGCAGTTTTTGGGGGGCCAACACCGGGGAGCTGTTTTCT.

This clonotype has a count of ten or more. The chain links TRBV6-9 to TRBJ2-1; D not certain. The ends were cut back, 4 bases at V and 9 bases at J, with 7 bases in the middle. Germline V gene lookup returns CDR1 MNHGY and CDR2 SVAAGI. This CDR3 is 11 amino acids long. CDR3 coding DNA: TGTGCCAGCAGTTGGAATACTGAGCAGTTCTTC. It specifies CASSWNTEQFF.

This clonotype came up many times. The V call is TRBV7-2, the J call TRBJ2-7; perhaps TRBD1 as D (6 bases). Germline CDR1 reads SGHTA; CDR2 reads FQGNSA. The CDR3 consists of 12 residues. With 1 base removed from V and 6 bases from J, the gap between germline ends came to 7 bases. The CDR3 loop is CASSLGGGEQYF. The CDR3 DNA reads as TGTGCCAGCAGCTTAGGAGGGGGCGAGCAGTACTTC.

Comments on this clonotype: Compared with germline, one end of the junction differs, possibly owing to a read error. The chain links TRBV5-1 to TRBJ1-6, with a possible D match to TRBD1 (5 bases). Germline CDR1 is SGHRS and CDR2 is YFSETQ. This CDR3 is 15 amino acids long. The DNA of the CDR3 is TGTGCCAGCAGCACGACGACAGATTATAATTCACCCCTCCACTTT. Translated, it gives CASSTTTDYNSPLHF.